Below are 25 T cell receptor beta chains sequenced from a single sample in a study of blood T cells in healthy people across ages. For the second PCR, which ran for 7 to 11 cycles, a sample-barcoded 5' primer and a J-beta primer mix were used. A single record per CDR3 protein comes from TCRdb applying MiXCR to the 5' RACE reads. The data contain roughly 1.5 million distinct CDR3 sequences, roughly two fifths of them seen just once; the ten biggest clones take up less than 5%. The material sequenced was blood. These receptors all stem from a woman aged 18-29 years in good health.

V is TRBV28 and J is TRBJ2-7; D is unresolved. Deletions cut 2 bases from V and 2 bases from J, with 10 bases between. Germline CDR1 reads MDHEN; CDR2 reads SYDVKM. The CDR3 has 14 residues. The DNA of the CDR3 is TGTGCCAGCAGTTTAATTGTCGGACCCTACGAGCAGTACTTC. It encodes CASSLIVGPYEQYF. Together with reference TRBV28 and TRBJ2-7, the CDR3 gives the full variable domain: DVKVTQSSRYLVKRTGEKVFLECVQDMDHENMFWYRQDPGLGLRLIYFSYDVKMKEKGDIPEGYSVSREKKERFSLILESASTNQTSMYLCASSLIVGPYEQYFGPGTRLTVT.

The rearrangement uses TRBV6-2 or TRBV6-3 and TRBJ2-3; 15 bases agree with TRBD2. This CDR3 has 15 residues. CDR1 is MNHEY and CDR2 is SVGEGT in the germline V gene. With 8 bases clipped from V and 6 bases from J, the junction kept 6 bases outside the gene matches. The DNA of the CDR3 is TGTGCCAGCGGACTAGCGGGGGGGCCCTGGGATACGCAGTATTTT. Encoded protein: CASGLAGGPWDTQYF.

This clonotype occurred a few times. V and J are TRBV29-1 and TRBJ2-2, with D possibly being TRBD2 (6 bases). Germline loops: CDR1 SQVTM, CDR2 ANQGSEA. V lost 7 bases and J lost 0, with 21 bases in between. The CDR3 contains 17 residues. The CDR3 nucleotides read TGCAGCGCCTTGGGGGGTCTGACTCCTTCGAACACCGGGGAGCTGTTTTTT. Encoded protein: CSALGGLTPSNTGELFF.

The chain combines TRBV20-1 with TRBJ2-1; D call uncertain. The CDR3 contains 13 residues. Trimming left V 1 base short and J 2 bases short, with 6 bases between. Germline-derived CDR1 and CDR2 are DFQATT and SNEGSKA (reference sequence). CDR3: CSARADAYNEQFF. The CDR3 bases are TGCAGTGCTAGAGCTGATGCCTACAATGAGCAGTTCTTC.

CDR3 in amino acids: CASSHRTGGQPQHF. The CDR3 DNA sequence: TGTGCCAGCAGTCACAGAACAGGGGGTCAGCCCCAGCATTTT. The chain has TRBV12-3 or TRBV12-4 and TRBJ1-5, with 8 bases fitting TRBD1. J lost 6 bases, V lost 5 bases, and 6 bases had no gene match. CDR3 length: 14 amino acids.

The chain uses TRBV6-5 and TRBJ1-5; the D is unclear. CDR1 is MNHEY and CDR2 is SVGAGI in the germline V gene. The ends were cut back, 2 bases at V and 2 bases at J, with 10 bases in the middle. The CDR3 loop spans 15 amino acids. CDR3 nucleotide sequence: TGTGCCAGCAGTTACGGACGCGGGGGCAATCAGCCCCAGCATTTT. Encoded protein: CASSYGRGGNQPQHF.

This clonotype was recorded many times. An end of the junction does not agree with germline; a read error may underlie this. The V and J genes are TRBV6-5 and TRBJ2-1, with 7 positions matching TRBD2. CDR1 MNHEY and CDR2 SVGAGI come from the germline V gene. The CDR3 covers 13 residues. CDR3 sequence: CASSRGLNNEQFF. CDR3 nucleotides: TGTGCTAGCAGCCGGGGACTAAACAATGAGCAGTTCTTC.

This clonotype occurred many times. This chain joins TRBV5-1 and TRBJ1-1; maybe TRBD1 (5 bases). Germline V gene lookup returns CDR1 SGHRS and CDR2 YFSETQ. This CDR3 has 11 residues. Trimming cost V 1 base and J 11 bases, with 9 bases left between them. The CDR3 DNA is TGCGCCAGCAGCTTGCTAGGGGAGGCTTTCTTT. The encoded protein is CASSLLGEAFF.

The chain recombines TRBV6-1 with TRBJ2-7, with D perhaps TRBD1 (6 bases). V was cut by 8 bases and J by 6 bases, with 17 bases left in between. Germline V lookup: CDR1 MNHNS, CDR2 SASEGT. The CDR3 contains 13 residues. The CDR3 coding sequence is TGTGCCAGCGAGCCAGGGGCAGCCTTCGAGCAGTACTTC. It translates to CASEPGAAFEQYF.

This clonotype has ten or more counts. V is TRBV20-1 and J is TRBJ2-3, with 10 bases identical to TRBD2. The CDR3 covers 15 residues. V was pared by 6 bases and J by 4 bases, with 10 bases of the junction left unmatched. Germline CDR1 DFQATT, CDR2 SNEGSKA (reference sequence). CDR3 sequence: CSAVIRTSGSDTQYF. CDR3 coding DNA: TGCAGTGCCGTAATCAGGACTAGCGGTTCAGATACGCAGTATTTT.

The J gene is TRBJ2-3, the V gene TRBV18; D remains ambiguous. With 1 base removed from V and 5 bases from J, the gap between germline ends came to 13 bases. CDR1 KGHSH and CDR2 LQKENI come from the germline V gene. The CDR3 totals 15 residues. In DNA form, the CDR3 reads TGTGCCAGCTCACCACAGTCATCCAGAGGAGATACGCAGTATTTT. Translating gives CASSPQSSRGDTQYF. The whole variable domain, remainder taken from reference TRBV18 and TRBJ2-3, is NAGVMQNPRHLVRRRGQEARLRCSPMKGHSHVYWYRQLPEEGLKFMVYLQKENIIDESGMPKERFSAEFPKEGPSILRIQQVVRGDSAAYFCASSPQSSRGDTQYFGPGTRLTVL.

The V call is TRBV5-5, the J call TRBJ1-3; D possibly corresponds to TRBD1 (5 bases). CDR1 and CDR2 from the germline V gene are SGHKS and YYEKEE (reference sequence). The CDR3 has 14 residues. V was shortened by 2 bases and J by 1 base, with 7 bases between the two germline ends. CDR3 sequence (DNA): TGTGCCAGCAGCTTTGACAGATCTGGAAACACCATATATTTT. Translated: CASSFDRSGNTIYF.

CDR3 protein: CASREDRDQGYTF. CDR3 nucleotides: TGTGCCAGCAGGGAGGACAGGGATCAAGGCTACACCTTC. The chain recombines TRBV6-6 with TRBJ1-2; 8 bases match TRBD1. The CDR3 is 13 residues long. The germline V gene has CDR1 MNHNY and CDR2 SVGAGI (reference sequence). V shed 6 bases, J shed 8 bases, and the junction held 8 bases outside the gene matches.

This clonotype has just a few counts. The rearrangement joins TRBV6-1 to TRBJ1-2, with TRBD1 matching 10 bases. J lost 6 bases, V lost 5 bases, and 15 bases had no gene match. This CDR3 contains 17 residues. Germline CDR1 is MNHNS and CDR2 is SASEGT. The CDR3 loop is CASSRRDRGSEGDGYTF. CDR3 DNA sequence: TGTGCCAGCAGTCGACGGGACAGGGGCTCGGAAGGCGATGGCTACACCTTC.

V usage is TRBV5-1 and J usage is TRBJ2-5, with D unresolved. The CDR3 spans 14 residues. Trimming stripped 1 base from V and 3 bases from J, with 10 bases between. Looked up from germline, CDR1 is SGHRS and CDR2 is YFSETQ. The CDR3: CASSLRSMEETQYF. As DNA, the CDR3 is TGCGCCAGCAGCTTGAGGTCGATGGAAGAGACCCAGTACTTC.

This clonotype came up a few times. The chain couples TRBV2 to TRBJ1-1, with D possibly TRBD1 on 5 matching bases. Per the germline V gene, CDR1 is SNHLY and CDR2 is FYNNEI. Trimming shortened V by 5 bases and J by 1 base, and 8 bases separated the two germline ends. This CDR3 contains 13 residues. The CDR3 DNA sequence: TGTGCCAGCAGTCAGGGAGAGAACACTGAAGCTTTCTTT. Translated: CASSQGENTEAFF.

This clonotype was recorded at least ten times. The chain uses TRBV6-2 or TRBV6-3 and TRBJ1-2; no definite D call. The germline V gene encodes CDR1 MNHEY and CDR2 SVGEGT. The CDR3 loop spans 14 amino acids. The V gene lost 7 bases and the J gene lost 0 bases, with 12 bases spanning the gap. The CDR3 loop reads CASMRIASNYGYTF. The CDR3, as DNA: TGTGCCAGCATGAGGATCGCCTCTAACTATGGCTACACCTTC.

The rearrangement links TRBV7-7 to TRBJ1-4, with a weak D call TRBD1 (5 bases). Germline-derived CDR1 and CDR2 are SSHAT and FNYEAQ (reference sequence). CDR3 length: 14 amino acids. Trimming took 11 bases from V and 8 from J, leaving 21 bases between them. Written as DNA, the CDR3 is TGTGCCCTTCCTACGGGGCAGGGAAAGGAAAAACTGTTTTTT. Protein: CALPTGQGKEKLFF. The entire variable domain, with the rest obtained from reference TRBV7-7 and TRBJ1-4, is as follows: GAGVSQSPRYKVTKRGQDVTLRCDPISSHATLYWYQQALGQGPEFLTYFNYEAQPDKSGLPSDRFSAERPEGSISTLTIQRTEQRDSAMYRCALPTGQGKEKLFFGSGTQLSVL.

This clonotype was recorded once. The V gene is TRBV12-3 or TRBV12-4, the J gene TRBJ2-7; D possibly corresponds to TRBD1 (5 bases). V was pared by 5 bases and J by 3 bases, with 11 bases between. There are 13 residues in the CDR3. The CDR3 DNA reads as TGTGCCAGCAGTGTCGACAGACTCTACGAGCAGTACTTC. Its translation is CASSVDRLYEQYF.

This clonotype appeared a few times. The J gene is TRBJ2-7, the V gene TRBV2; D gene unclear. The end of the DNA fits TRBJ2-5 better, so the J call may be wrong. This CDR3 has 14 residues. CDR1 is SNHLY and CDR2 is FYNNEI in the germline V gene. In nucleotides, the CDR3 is TGTGCCAGCAGTGTTGGCGTCGAGAAAGAGACCCAGTACTTC. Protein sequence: CASSVGVEKETQYF.

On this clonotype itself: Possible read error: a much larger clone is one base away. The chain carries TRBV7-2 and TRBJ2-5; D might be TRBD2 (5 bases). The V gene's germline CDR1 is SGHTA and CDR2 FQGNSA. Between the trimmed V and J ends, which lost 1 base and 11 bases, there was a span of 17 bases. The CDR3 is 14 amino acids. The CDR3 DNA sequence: TGTGCCAGCAGCTTAGTTATGGCGGGCAATGAGCAGTACTTC. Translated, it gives CASSLVMAGNEQYF.

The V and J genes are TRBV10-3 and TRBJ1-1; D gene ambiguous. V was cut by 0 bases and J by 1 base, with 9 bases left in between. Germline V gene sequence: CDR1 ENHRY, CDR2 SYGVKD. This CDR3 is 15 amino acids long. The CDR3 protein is CAISESRGRNTEAFF. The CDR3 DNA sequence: TGTGCCATCAGTGAGTCACGGGGTAGGAACACTGAAGCTTTCTTT.

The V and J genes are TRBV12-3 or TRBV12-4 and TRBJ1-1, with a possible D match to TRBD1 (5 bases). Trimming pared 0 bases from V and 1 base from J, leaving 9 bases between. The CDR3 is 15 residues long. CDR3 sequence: CASSLAPTANTEAFF. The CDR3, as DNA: TGTGCCAGCAGTTTAGCCCCGACAGCGAACACTGAAGCTTTCTTT.

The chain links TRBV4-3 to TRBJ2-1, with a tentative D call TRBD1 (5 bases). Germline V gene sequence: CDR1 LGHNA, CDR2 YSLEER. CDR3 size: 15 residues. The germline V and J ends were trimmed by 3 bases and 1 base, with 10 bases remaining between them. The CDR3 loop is CASSQSDNSYNEQFF. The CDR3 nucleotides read TGCGCCAGCAGCCAGTCGGACAATTCCTACAATGAGCAGTTCTTC.

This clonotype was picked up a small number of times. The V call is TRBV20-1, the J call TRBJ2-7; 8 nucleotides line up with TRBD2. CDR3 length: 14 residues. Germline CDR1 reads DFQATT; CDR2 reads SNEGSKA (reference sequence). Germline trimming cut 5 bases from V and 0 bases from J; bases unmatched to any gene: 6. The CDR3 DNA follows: TGCAGTGCTTGGCCGCGGGGGGCCTCCTACGAGCAGTACTTC. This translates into CSAWPRGASYEQYF.